This T cell receptor beta chain was sequenced during a study of Graves' ophthalmopathy and Graves' hyperthyroidism (dated by TCRdb to the late 2010s). Background for the entire study: Hyperthyroidism was considered stable if no progression to ophthalmopathy occurred within 18 months of follow-up. TCR beta repertoire signatures were used to distinguish Graves' ophthalmopathy from Graves' hyperthyroidism and to predict progression to ophthalmopathy. In total, approximately 130 blood samples were TCR-sequenced: 43 ophthalmopathy, approximately 75 hyperthyroidism and approximately 17 hyperthyroidism-to-ophthalmopathy patients. A discovery set of 95 to 100 patients (approximately 42 ophthalmopathy, approximately 58 stable hyperthyroidism) was enrolled to explore V-J signatures distinguishing ophthalmopathy from hyperthyroidism. An independent validation cohort was composed of 18 to 20 hyperthyroidism patients and around 16 patients who later progressed from hyperthyroidism to ophthalmopathy. In about six hyperthyroidism patients, T-cell repertoires of thyroid tissue and blood were compared. Following sample collection, hyperthyroidism patients were given methimazole at a starting dose of 30 mg daily, and ophthalmopathy patients were given high-dose intravenous methylprednisolone.

Hyperthyroidism patients were newly diagnosed, were aged 18 to 65 years, and had a disease duration under 2 months. Patients with other autoimmune diseases, uncontrolled infections, pregnancy or lactation were excluded. Diagnosis was based on clinical symptoms, serum thyroxine, TRAb, thyroid ultrasound and orbital computed tomography. Total RNA was extracted with Trizol reagent and quality-checked on an Agilent 2100 Bioanalyzer. In the case of this clonotype: There is no known antigen for this receptor. Base qualities are missing; no much larger clone stands one base away.

TCR beta CDR3 regions were amplified from RNA transcripts for repertoire sequencing. HTBI primers and the Qiagen OneStep RT-PCR kit were used in a first-round RT-PCR, which was followed by a second-round multiplex PCR, size selection and purification. Sequencing of the libraries was carried out on an Illumina HiSeq2000 in paired-end mode with 100 bp reads. The authors' pipeline ran thus. SOAPnuke was used for read processing, and reads with adapters, uncalled bases, a mean Phred below 15, or no exact constant-primer or identifier match were discarded. High-quality paired reads were merged with COPE v1.2.5. Clonotypes were defined as unique nucleotide sequences and were aligned to IMGT TRB V, D and J references using MiTCR v1.1. Analysis was restricted to V-J combinations with a frequency above 0.0001, which covered roughly 99% of repertoires. For each V-J combination, a TCR clonal expansion and chaos score was defined as the ratio of F50 clonal expansion to chaos observed in the TCRdist matrix. Welch's t-statistics and random forest were used to reduce the features to around 13 V-J combinations, which were then used as input to a naive Bayes classifier. The similarity between thyroid and blood repertoires was quantified using the Morisita-Horn index. TCRdb reworked the public reads: Q25 trimming with fastp, MiXCR clone assembly, productive beta chains retained. Merged by CDR3 protein, the rows form single entries marked with the most common genes and DNA. TCRdb's processing, not the authors' own work, is the source of the V and J calls. The sample contains over a million distinct CDR3 sequences, about 38% of them found a single time. The ten most abundant clones make up 11% of the sample.

What the study reported, not specific to this receptor: Ophthalmopathy was separated from stable hyperthyroidism by the 13-signature model with about 85% sensitivity and about 81% specificity in cross-validation and with 80%/75% in the test set. In validation, the model predicted ophthalmopathy progression with 55% to 71% sensitivity and roughly 78% specificity; more than ten predicted patients were CT-confirmed with GO in a median of around 6 months. Sample size was not predetermined statistically, and investigators were not blinded to group allocation. Most of the expanded thyroid clonotypes with a frequency above 0.001 were also detected in blood, and it was suggested that the thyroid immune response may be reflected by blood repertoires.

This sequence was found in an adult man with Graves' hyperthyroidism. The sequencing sample was made of peripheral blood or thyroid tissue (not recorded which).

This receptor has the CDR3 CASSSRPTGNTIYF. The DNA is as follows: TGTGCCAGTAGCAGCCGGCCAACAGGGAACACCATATATTTT. The rearrangement combines TRBV19 with TRBJ1-3; D gene: possibly TRBD1, on 6 matching bases. V is reduced by 6 bases and J by 7 bases, leaving a spacing of 16 bases between them. The CDR3 has 14 amino acids, counting the end cysteine and phenylalanine. The entry retains the CDR3 DNA only, 42 bases that are in frame from base 1. CDR1 and CDR2 are read off the germline V gene (reference sequence) as LNHDA and SQIVND.